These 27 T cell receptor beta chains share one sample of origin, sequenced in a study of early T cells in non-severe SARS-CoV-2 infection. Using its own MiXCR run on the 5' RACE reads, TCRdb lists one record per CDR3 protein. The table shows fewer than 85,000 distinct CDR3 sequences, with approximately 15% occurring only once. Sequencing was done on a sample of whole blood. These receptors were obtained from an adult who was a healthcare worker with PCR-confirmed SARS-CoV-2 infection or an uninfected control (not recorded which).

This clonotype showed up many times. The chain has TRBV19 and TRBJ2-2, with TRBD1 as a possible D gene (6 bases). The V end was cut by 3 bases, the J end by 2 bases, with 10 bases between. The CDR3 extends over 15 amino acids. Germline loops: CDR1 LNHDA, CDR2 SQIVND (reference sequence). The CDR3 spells CASSISGTNTGELFF. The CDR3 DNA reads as TGTGCCAGTAGTATCTCCGGGACAAACACCGGGGAGCTGTTTTTT.

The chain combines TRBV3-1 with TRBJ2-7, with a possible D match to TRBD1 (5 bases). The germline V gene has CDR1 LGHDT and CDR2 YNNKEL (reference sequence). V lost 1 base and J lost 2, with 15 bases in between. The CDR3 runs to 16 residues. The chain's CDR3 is CASSQVGQISTYEQYF. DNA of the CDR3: TGTGCCAGCAGCCAAGTAGGACAAATTTCAACCTACGAGCAGTACTTC.

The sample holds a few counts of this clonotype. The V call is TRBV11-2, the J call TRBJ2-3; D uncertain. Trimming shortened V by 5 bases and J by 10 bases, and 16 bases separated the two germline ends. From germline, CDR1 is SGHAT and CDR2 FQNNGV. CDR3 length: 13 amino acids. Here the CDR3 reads CASSPAPGRAQYF. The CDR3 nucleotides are TGTGCCAGCAGCCCTGCCCCAGGCCGTGCGCAGTATTTT.

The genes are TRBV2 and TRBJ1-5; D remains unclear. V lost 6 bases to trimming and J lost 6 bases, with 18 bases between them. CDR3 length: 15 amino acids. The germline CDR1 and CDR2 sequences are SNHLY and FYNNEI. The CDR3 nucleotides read TGTGCCAGCAGGGGTAGCAGCTTTAGCGGTCAGCCCCAGCATTTT. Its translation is CASRGSSFSGQPQHF.

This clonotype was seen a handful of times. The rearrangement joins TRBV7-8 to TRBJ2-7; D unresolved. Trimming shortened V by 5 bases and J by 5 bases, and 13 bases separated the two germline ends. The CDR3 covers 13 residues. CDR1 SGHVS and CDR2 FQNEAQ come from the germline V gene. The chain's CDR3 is CASSPPMGHEQYF. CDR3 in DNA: TGTGCCAGCAGCCCCCCAATGGGCCACGAGCAGTACTTC.

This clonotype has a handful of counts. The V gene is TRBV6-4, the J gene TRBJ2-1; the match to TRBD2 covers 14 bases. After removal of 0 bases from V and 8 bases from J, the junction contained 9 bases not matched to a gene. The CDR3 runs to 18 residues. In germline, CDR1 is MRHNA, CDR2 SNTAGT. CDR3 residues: CASSDSTPGLAGVHEQFF. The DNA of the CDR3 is TGTGCCAGCAGTGACTCCACACCGGGACTAGCGGGAGTGCATGAGCAGTTCTTC.

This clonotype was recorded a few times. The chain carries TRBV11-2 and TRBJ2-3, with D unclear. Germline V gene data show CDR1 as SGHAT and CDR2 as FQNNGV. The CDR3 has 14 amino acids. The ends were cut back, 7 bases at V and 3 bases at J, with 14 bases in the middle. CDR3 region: CASTVRTATDTQYF. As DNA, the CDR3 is TGTGCCAGCACCGTAAGGACCGCGACAGATACGCAGTATTTT.

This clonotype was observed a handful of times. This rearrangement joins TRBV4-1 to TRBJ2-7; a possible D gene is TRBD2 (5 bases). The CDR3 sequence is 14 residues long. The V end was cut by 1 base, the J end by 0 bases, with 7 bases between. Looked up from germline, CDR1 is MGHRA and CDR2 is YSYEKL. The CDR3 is CASSQGLNSYEQYF. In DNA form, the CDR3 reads TGCGCCAGCAGCCAAGGACTAAACTCCTACGAGCAGTACTTC.

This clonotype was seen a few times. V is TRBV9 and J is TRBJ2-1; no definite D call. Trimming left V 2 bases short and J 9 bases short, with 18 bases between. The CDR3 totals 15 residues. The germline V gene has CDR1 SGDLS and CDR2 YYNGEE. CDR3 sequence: CASSVDGSKGGEQFF. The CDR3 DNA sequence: TGTGCCAGCAGCGTCGACGGCTCAAAGGGCGGTGAGCAGTTCTTC.

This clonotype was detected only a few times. The CDR3 region has the DNA TGCAGCGTTTCGGACAGGGGAGGTTCACCCCTCCACTTT. Protein: CSVSDRGGSPLHF. The chain carries TRBV29-1 and TRBJ1-6, with 9 positions matching TRBD1. The CDR3 extends over 13 amino acids. Germline CDR1 SQVTM, CDR2 ANQGSEA. V lost 5 bases, J lost 9 bases, and 5 bases stayed unmatched. Combining the CDR3 with reference TRBV29-1 and TRBJ1-6 gives the whole variable domain SAVISQKPSRDICQRGTSLTIQCQVDSQVTMMFWYRQQPGQSLTLIATANQGSEATYESGFVIDKFPISRPNLTFSTLTVSNMSPEDSSIYLCSVSDRGGSPLHFGNGTRLTVT.

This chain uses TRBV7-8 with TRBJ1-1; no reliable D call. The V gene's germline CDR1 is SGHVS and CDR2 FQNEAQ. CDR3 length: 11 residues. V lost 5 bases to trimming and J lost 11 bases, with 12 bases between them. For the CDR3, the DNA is TGTGCCAGCAGCCCAACCAACGTCGCTTTCTTT. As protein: CASSPTNVAFF.

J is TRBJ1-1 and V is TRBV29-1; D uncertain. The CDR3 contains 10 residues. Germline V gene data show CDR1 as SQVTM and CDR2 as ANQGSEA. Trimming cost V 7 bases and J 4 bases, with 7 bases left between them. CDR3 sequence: CSAIVTEAFF. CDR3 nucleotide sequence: TGCAGCGCAATCGTCACTGAAGCTTTCTTT.

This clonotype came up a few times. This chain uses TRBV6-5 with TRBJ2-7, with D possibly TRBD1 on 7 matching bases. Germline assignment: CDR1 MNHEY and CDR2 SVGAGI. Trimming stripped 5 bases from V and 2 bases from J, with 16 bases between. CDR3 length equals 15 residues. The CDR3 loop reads CASSLQGGYAYEQYF. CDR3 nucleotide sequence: TGTGCCAGCAGTCTCCAGGGGGGCTATGCCTACGAGCAGTACTTC.

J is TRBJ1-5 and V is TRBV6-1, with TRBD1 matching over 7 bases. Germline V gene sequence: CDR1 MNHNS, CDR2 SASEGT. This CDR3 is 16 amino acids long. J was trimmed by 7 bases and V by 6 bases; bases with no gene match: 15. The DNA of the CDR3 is TGTGCCAGCAGCGCTGTGAGACAGGGAGGAGGGCAGCCCCAGCATTTT. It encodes CASSAVRQGGGQPQHF.

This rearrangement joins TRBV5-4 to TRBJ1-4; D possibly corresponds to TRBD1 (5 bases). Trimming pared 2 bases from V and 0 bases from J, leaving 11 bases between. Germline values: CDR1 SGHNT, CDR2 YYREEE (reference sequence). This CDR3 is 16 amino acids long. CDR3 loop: CASSFGGDSTNEKLFF. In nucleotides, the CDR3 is TGTGCCAGCAGCTTCGGAGGGGACTCAACTAATGAAAAACTGTTTTTT.

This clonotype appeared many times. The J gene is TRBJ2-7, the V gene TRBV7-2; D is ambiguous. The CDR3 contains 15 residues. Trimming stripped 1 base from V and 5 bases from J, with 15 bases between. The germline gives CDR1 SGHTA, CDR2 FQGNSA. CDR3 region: CASSLVATTPDEQYF. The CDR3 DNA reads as TGTGCCAGCAGCTTAGTTGCGACCACACCTGACGAGCAGTACTTC.

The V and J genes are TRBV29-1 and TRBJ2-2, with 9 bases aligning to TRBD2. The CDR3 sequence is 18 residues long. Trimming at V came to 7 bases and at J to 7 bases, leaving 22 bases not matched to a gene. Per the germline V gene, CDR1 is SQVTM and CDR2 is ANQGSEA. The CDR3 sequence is CSAGLSPRAGGPDGELFF. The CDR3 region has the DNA TGCAGCGCCGGACTTAGCCCTCGGGCGGGAGGGCCGGACGGGGAGCTGTTTTTT.

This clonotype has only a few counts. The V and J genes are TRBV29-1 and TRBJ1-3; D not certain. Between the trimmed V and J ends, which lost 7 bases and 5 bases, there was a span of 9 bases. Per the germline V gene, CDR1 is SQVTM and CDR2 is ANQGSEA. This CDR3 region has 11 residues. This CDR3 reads CSAMTRNTIYF. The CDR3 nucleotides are TGCAGCGCTATGACCCGAAACACCATATATTTT.

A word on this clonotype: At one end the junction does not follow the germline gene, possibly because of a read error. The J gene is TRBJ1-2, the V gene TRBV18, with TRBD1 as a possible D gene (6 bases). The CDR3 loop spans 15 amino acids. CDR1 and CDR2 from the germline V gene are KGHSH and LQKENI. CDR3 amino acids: CASSPRQDPNYSYTF. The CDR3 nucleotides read TGTGCCAGCTCCCCAAGACAGGATCCCAACTATAGCTACACCTTC.

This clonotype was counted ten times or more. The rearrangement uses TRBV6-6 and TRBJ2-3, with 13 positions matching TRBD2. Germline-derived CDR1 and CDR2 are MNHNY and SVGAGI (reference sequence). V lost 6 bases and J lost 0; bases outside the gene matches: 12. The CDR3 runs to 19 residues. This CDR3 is CASRAGTSGAGPSTDTQYF. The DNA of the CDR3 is TGTGCCAGCAGGGCCGGGACTAGCGGGGCGGGACCTAGCACAGATACGCAGTATTTT.

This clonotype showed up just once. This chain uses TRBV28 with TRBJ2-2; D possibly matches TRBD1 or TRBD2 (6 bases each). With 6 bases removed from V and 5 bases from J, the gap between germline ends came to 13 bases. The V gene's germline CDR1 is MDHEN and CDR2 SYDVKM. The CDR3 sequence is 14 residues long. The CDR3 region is CASRIGGGTGELFF. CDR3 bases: TGTGCCAGCAGGATAGGGGGAGGTACCGGGGAGCTGTTTTTT. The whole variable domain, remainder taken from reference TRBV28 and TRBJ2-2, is DVKVTQSSRYLVKRTGEKVFLECVQDMDHENMFWYRQDPGLGLRLIYFSYDVKMKEKGDIPEGYSVSREKKERFSLILESASTNQTSMYLCASRIGGGTGELFFGEGSRLTVL.

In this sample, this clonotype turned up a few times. CDR3 residues: CASSQDWGVGQPQHF. The DNA of the CDR3 is TGCGCCAGCAGCCAAGATTGGGGGGTGGGTCAGCCCCAGCATTTT. V gene TRBV4-1 combines with J gene TRBJ1-5; maybe TRBD1 (5 bases). The CDR3 consists of 15 residues. The germline CDR1 and CDR2 sequences are MGHRA and YSYEKL. Trimming removed 0 bases at V and 6 bases at J, with 12 bases between.

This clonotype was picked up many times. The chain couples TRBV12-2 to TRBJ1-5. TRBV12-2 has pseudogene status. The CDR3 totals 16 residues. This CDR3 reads CASRLKSREGNQPQHF. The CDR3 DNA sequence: TGTGCAAGTCGCCTAAAGTCCAGGGAAGGCAATCAGCCCCAGCATTTT.

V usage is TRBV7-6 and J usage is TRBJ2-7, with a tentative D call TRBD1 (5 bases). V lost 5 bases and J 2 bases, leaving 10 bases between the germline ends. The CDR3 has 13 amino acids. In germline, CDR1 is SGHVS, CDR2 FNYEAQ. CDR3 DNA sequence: TGTGCCAGCAGCCCCCAGGGTCCCTACGAGCAGTACTTC. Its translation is CASSPQGPYEQYF.

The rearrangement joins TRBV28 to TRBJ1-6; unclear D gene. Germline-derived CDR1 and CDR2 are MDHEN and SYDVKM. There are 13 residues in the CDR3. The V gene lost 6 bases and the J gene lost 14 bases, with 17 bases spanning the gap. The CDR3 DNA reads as TGTGCCAGCAGACTTGGTGGGTTGGGCACCCTCCACTTT. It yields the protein CASRLGGLGTLHF.

The chain's CDR3 is CSAASRRNTEAFF. Written as DNA, the CDR3 is TGCAGCGCCGCGAGTCGGAGAAACACTGAAGCTTTCTTT. V usage is TRBV29-1 and J usage is TRBJ1-1, with D hard to call. V was shortened by 7 bases and J by 2 bases, with 14 bases between the two germline ends. The CDR3 runs to 13 residues. Germline CDR1 SQVTM, CDR2 ANQGSEA.

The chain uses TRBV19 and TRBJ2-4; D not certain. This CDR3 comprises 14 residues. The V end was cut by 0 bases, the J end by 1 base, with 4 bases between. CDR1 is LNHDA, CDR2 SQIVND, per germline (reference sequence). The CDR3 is CASSIESAKNIQYF. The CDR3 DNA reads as TGTGCCAGTAGTATAGAGAGTGCCAAAAACATTCAGTACTTC.